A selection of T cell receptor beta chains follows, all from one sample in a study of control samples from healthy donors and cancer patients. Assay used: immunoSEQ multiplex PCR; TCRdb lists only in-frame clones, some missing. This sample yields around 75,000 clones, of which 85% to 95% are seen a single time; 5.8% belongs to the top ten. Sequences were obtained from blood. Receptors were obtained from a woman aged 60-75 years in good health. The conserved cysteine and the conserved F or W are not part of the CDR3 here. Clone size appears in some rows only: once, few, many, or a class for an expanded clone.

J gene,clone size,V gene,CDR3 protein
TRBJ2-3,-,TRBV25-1,ASGGASDTQY
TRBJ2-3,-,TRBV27,ASSLLGTDTQY
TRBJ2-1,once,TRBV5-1,ASSLSSTSSYNEQF
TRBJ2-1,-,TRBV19,ASSRTGTSGAYNEQF
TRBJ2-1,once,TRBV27,ASSGGLVRYNEQF
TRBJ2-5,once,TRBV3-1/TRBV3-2,ASSQVTWGTQY
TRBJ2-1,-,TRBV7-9,ASSFSGTSGTNEQF
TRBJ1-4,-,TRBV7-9,ASSLGSDNEKLF
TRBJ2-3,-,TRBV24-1,AGYGTSGRVGIRDTQY
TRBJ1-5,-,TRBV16,ASSQGQGQPQH
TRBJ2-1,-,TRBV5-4,ASSLLEYNEQF
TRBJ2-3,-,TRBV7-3,ASSLGTSGRTDTQY
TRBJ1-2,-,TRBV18,ASSSSPGLANYGYT
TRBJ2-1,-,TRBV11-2,ASSSLAGEGEQF
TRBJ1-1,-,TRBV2,ASRPGRSITEAF
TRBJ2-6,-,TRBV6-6,ASSPGTGISGANVLT
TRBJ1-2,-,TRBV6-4,AGSDGTRANYGYT
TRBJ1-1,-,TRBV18,ASSPPEPNTEAF
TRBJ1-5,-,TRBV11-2,ASSFGTGGGEPQH